The clone carrying this TCR beta chain was detected a few times. The antigen is undetermined. Per the germline V gene, CDR1 is SGHTS and CDR2 is YDEGEE. V was pared by 0 bases and J by 7 bases, with 3 bases of the junction left unmatched. The CDR3 runs 14 residues. This entry belongs to a study of T cell repertoires in cytomegalovirus infection. TCRdb recomputed calls from the reads with MiXCR, one row per CDR3 protein. The sample carries 830,000 or so distinct CDR3 sequences, roughly 33% recorded once. V usage is TRBV5-8 and J usage is TRBJ1-2; 10 bases are a match to TRBD1. This TCR derives from a human donor in good health (CMV status not recorded). Some clones in this sample may be carry-over from other donors' samples. The sequencing here drew on cultured CD8+ T cells from PBMCs, taken from culture after CMV antigen stimulation. CDR3 DNA: TGTGCCAGCAGCTTGGAGTGGGACAGGGGTGGCTACACCTTC. Its translation: CASSLEWDRGGYTF.